The subject of this entry is one T cell receptor beta chain. The record originates from a study of blood T cell repertoires in COVID-19. About the study: The samples span acute and convalescent COVID-19 from the United States, Italy and Spain. Nucleic acid was either cDNA or gDNA, and it came from T cells, B-cell-depleted T cells, or PBMCs.

Original analysis: The assay estimated nucleated cells by amplifying reference gene primers. Profiling relied on immunoSEQ multiplex PCR, and the TCRdb table lists in-frame clones only, not all of them. V and J calls and clone size are given by that table; D and trimming were obtained from the DNA. Found here are approximately 170,000 clones, 88% of them singletons; the top ten hold roughly 2%. Trimming cost V 3 bases and J 5 bases; bases outside gene matches: 13. Germline CDR1 and CDR2: SGDLS and YYNGEE. This CDR3 is 16 amino acids long. The sequence was collected from a man in his fifties who had recovered from COVID-19. The rearrangement links TRBV9 to TRBJ2-7; TRBD2 matches 8 bases. Sequencing used peripheral blood. As DNA, the CDR3 is TGTGCCAGCAGCGCCAACCCGGGGGGGACCCACAACGAGCAGTACTTC. Translating it yields CASSANPGGTHNEQYF.